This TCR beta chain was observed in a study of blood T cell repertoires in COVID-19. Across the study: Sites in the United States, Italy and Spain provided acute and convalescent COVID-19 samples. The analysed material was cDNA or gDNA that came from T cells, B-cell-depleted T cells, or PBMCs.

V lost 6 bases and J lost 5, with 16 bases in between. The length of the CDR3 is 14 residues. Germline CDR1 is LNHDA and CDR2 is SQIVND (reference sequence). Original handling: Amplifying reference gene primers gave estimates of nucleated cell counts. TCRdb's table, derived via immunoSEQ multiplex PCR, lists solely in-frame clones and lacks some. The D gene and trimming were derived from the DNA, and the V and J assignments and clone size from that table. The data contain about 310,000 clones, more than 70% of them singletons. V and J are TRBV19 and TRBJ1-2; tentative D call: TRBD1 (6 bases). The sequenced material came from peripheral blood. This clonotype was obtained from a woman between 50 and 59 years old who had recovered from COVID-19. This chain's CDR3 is CASRSLTTGYGYTF. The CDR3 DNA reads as TGTGCCAGTAGGTCTTTGACGACAGGTTATGGCTACACCTTC. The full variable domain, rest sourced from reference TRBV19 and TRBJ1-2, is DGGITQSPKYLFRKEGQNVTLSCEQNLNHDAMYWYRQDPGQGLRLIYYSQIVNDFQKGDIAEGYSVSREKKESFPLTVTSAQKNPTAFYLCASRSLTTGYGYTFGSGTRLTVV.